This T cell receptor beta chain is from a study of PD-L1 blockade in urothelial cancer. This sample's time point: pretreatment peripheral blood. Measured with immunoSEQ multiplex PCR; TCRdb has only the in-frame clones, and not every one. The sample holds 70,000 or so clones, 90% seen once. The specimen was PBMCs, collected around atezolizumab (anti-PD-L1) treatment. This TCR derives from a man aged 65 to 85 with urothelial cancer.

In nucleotides, the CDR3 is TGTGCCAGCAGCTTGGCCAACCCGGGATCTGAAGCTTTCTTT. It encodes CASSLANPGSEAFF. This rearrangement joins TRBV5-5 to TRBJ1-1; D is uncertain. The germline V gene encodes CDR1 SGHKS and CDR2 YYEKEE (reference sequence). The CDR3 is made up of 14 amino acids. V was pared by 0 bases and J by 6 bases, with 12 bases between.